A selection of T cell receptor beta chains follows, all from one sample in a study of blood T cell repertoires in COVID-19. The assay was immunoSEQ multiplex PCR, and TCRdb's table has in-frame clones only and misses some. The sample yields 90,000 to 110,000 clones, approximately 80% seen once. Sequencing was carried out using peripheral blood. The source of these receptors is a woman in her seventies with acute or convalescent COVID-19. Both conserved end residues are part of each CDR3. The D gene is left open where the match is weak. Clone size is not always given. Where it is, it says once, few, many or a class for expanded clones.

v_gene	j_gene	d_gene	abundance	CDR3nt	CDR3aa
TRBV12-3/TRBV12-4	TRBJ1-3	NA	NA	TGTGCCAGCAGTAAGCCAAACACCATATATTTT	CASSKPNTIYF
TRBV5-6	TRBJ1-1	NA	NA	TGTGCCAGCAGCTTGTTCAGGAACACTGAAGCTTTCTTT	CASSLFRNTEAFF
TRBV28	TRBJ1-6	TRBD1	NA	TGTGCCAGCAGCCAGGGGACAGGGGTTTCACCCCTCCACTTT	CASSQGTGVSPLHF
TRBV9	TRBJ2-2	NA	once	TGTGCCAGCAGCGTAGCCAACGGGGAGCTGTTTTTT	CASSVANGELFF
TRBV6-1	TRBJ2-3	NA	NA	TGTGCCAGCAGTGACGCGACTAGCACAGATACGCAGTATTTT	CASSDATSTDTQYF
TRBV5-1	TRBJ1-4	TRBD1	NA	TGCGCTTCCGGGACAGGGAATAATGAAAAACTGTTTTTT	CASGTGNNEKLFF
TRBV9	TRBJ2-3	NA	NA	TGTGCCAGCAGCGCCTCACATTCCACAGATACGCAGTATTTT	CASSASHSTDTQYF
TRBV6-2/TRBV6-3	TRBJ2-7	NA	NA	TGTGCCAGCAGTAACGTCAGGGTTCCGGACGAGCAGTACTTC	CASSNVRVPDEQYF
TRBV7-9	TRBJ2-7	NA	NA	TGTGCCAGCAGCCTTACAGGGTTGGAGCAGTACTTC	CASSLTGLEQYF
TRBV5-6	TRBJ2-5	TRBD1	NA	TGTGCCAGCAGCTTGTTCGGGACAGGGCTGGAGACCCAGTACTTC	CASSLFGTGLETQYF
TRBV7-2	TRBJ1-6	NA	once	TGTGCCAGCAGCAACCCCAGGTCTAATTCACCCCTCCACTTT	CASSNPRSNSPLHF
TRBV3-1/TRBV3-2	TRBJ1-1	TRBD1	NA	TGTGCCAGCAGCCAAGACCTTGGACAGGGAACTGAAGCTTTCTTT	CASSQDLGQGTEAFF
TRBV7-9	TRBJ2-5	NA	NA	TGTGCCAGCAGCAACCAGGGGGACTACCAAGAGACCCAGTACTTC	CASSNQGDYQETQYF
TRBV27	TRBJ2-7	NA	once	TGTGCCAGCAGTCCATTGGACAGCTCCTACGAGCAGTACTTC	CASSPLDSSYEQYF
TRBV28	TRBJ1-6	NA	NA	TGTGCCAGCAGCCCCGGACTGTTTAATTCACCCCTCCACTTT	CASSPGLFNSPLHF
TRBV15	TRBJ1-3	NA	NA	TGTGCCACCAGCACAGGTCTAGGGCAGGGGAACACCATATATTTT	CATSTGLGQGNTIYF
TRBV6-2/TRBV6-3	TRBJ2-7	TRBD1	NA	TGTGCCAGCAGTTCCGGGACAGGGTCACACTACGAGCAGTACTTC	CASSSGTGSHYEQYF
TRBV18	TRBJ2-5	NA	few	TGTGCCAGCCCCCACGCACAGGAGCCTCAAGAGACCCAGTACTTC	CASPHAQEPQETQYF
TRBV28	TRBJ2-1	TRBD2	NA	TGTGCCAGCAGTTTCCGCGGGAGGGGGAATGAGCAGTTCTTC	CASSFRGRGNEQFF
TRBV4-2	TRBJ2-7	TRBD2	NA	TGTGCCAGCAGCCAAGATCCGTTGACTAGCGGGAGCGACGAGCAGTACTTC	CASSQDPLTSGSDEQYF
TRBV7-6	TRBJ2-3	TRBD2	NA	TGTGCCAGCAGCTTAACTAGCGGGGGGGTTGATACGCAGTATTTT	CASSLTSGGVDTQYF
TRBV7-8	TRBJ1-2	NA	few	TGTGCCAGCAGCTTTGACAGGACACTAGGTTATGGCTACACCTTC	CASSFDRTLGYGYTF
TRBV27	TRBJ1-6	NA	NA	TGTGCCTCTCAATTGCGAGGCGGGAGGGCCTACTCCTATAATTCACCCCTCCACTTT	CASQLRGGRAYSYNSPLHF
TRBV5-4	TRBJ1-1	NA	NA	TGTGCCAGCAGCGGGGGGTTCACTGAAGCTTTCTTT	CASSGGFTEAFF
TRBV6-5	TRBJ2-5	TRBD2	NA	TGTGCCAGCAGTTATTCGGGACTACAAGAGACCCAGTACTTC	CASSYSGLQETQYF
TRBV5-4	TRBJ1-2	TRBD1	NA	TGTGCCAGCAGCTTATCCGGGACAGGTGTCTATGGCTACACCTTC	CASSLSGTGVYGYTF
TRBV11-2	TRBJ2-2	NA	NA	TGTGCCAGCAGCTTAGTATCGAGAACCGGGGAGCTGTTTTTT	CASSLVSRTGELFF
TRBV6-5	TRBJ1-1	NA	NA	TGTGCCAGCAGTTACTCCGGGGTGAACACTGAAGCTTTCTTT	CASSYSGVNTEAFF
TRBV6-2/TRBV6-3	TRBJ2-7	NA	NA	TGTGCCAGCAGTTACGAGGGGGACGGACTTAGACTCTACGAGCAGTACTTC	CASSYEGDGLRLYEQYF
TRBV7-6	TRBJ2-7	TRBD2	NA	TGTGCCAGCAGCCCGCGACTAGCGGGAGGGATTTACTTC	CASSPRLAGGIYF
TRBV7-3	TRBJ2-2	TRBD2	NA	TGTGCCAGCAGTTTGCCCGGGACTAGCCCCCCGGCCGGGGAGCTGTTTTTT	CASSLPGTSPPAGELFF
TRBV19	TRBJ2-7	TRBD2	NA	TGTGCCAGTAGTATCACACAGGGACTAGCGGGAACCTACGAGCAGTACTTC	CASSITQGLAGTYEQYF
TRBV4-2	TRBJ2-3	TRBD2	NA	TGTGCCAGCAGCCAAAGCGGACTAGCGGTCACAGATACGCAGTATTTT	CASSQSGLAVTDTQYF
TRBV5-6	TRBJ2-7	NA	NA	TGTGCCAGCAGCTTTGATGGGACTGATAAAGGGGAGCAGTACTTC	CASSFDGTDKGEQYF
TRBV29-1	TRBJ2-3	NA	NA	TGCAGCGAGGGTAGCTCCGATACGCAGTATTTT	CSEGSSDTQYF
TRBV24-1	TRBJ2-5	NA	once	TGTGCCACCAGTGATCTAGCACGGCCGGAGACCCAGTACTTC	CATSDLARPETQYF
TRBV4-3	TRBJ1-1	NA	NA	TGCGCCAGCAGCCGTCAGGTGAACACTGAAGCTTTCTTT	CASSRQVNTEAFF
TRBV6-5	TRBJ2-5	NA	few	TGTGCCAGCAGCTCGACGTACAGTCAAGAGACCCAGTACTTC	CASSSTYSQETQYF
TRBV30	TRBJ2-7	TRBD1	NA	TGTGCCTGGAGTGTAAGGACAGGGGGCTACGAGCAGTACTTC	CAWSVRTGGYEQYF
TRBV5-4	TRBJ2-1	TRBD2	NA	TGTGCCAGCAGCTTACGGCTAGCGGGGGCCGACAATGAGCAGTTCTTC	CASSLRLAGADNEQFF
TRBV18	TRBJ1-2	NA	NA	TGTGCCAGCTCGCCTGAGGTCAGCCTGCTCTATGGCTACACCTTC	CASSPEVSLLYGYTF
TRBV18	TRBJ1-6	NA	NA	TGTGCCAGCTCACCACTTGGACAGATAAATTCACCCCTCCACTTT	CASSPLGQINSPLHF
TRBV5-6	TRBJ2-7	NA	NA	TGTGCCAGCAGCTTAGGGGGGGCCGGTTACGAGCAGTACTTC	CASSLGGAGYEQYF
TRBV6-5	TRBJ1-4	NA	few	TGTGCCAGCAGGCCACAGATATTTAATGAAAAACTGTTTTTT	CASRPQIFNEKLFF
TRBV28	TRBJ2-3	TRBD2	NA	TGTGCCAGCAGTTCTGGACTAGCGGGAGTCGGGGGAACAGATACGCAGTATTTT	CASSSGLAGVGGTDTQYF
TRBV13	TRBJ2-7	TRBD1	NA	TGTGCCAGCAGCAGCAGACAGGGCCCTCGCTCCTACGAGCAGTACTTC	CASSSRQGPRSYEQYF
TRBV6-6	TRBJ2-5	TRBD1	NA	TGTGCCAGCAGGGGACAGGGGGCTGAGACCCAGTACTTC	CASRGQGAETQYF
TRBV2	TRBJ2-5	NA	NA	TGTGCCAGCAGTGAAGAGCGATCGTACCAAGAGACCCAGTACTTC	CASSEERSYQETQYF
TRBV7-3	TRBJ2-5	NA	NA	TGTGCCAGCAGCCAGGGGAGCCGAGAGACCCAGTACTTC	CASSQGSRETQYF
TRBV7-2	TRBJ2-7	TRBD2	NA	TGTGCCAGCAGCCGGGGGGTCCTCTCCTACGAGCAGTACTTC	CASSRGVLSYEQYF
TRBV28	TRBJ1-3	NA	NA	TGTGCCAGCAGAGTTTTGGAGACGGCCTTCTCTGGAAACACCATATATTTT	CASRVLETAFSGNTIYF
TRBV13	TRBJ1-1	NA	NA	TGTGCCAGCACCCCCCGGGGGGCGATGGACACTGAAGCTTTCTTT	CASTPRGAMDTEAFF
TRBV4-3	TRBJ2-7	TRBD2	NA	TGCGCCAGCAGCATTCGACTAGCGGGAAGTGACGAGCAGTACTTC	CASSIRLAGSDEQYF